The rows below give T cell receptor beta chains drawn from one sample of a study of T cell responses to AZD1222 COVID-19 vaccine. TCRdb's copy holds only in-frame clones and misses some; the assay was immunoSEQ multiplex PCR. Of about 150,000 clones in the sample, approximately 91% were seen once. Material: peripheral blood, obtained 28 days after the second AZD1222 dose. Source of these receptors: an adult who received the AZD1222 COVID-19 vaccine. Both conserved end residues are part of each CDR3. D genes are given only for firm matches. Clone size is given for some rows only: seen once, a few or many times, or a class if the clone is expanded.

D gene: -
V gene: TRBV7-6
J gene: TRBJ2-2
clone size: -
CDR3 protein: CASSPLTGELFF

D gene: TRBD2
V gene: TRBV30
J gene: TRBJ2-7
clone size: -
CDR3 protein: CAWRLAGGYEQYF

D gene: TRBD1
V gene: TRBV4-1
J gene: TRBJ1-5
clone size: -
CDR3 protein: CASRNYPGQGGQPQHF

D gene: -
V gene: TRBV10-3
J gene: TRBJ1-5
clone size: -
CDR3 protein: CAISDPGRGGNQPQHF

D gene: -
V gene: TRBV5-1
J gene: TRBJ2-7
clone size: -
CDR3 protein: CASSPGQGGVEQYF

D gene: -
V gene: TRBV30
J gene: TRBJ2-7
clone size: once
CDR3 protein: CAWSVRGVAYEQYF

D gene: TRBD1
V gene: TRBV6-1
J gene: TRBJ2-3
clone size: -
CDR3 protein: CASSESRQGAGDTQYF

D gene: -
V gene: TRBV30
J gene: TRBJ1-4
clone size: -
CDR3 protein: CAWSVGAGLNEKLFF

D gene: -
V gene: TRBV12-3/TRBV12-4
J gene: TRBJ1-1
clone size: -
CDR3 protein: CASTGYTTEAFF

D gene: -
V gene: TRBV7-2
J gene: TRBJ2-2
clone size: -
CDR3 protein: CASSLFSSRTGELFF

D gene: TRBD2
V gene: TRBV7-9
J gene: TRBJ2-3
clone size: -
CDR3 protein: CASSLGTSGATDTQYF

D gene: -
V gene: TRBV30
J gene: TRBJ1-5
clone size: -
CDR3 protein: CAWRGQGLSLPQHF

D gene: -
V gene: TRBV2
J gene: TRBJ1-4
clone size: once
CDR3 protein: CASSGRAKATNEKLFF

D gene: TRBD2
V gene: TRBV29-1
J gene: TRBJ2-1
clone size: -
CDR3 protein: CSVEVSAGGPNEQFF

D gene: -
V gene: TRBV29-1
J gene: TRBJ2-7
clone size: -
CDR3 protein: CSVEDRPGYEQYF

D gene: TRBD1
V gene: TRBV4-1
J gene: TRBJ2-7
clone size: -
CDR3 protein: CASVGQGSYEQYF

D gene: -
V gene: TRBV27
J gene: TRBJ1-5
clone size: -
CDR3 protein: CASSPRGQPQHF

D gene: TRBD2
V gene: TRBV4-2
J gene: TRBJ2-2
clone size: once
CDR3 protein: CASSQVGSGGRYTGELFF

D gene: TRBD2
V gene: TRBV2
J gene: TRBJ2-5
clone size: -
CDR3 protein: CASSWTSGGGETQYF

D gene: -
V gene: TRBV1
J gene: TRBJ2-5
clone size: -
CDR3 protein: CTSSQTSGTSVQETQYF

D gene: -
V gene: TRBV6-5
J gene: TRBJ1-1
clone size: -
CDR3 protein: CASSPWGATEAFF

D gene: -
V gene: TRBV7-3
J gene: TRBJ2-5
clone size: -
CDR3 protein: CASSLTGLQGQETQYF

D gene: TRBD1
V gene: TRBV5-6
J gene: TRBJ1-2
clone size: -
CDR3 protein: CASSGGQGFHYGYTF

D gene: -
V gene: TRBV27
J gene: TRBJ2-3
clone size: once
CDR3 protein: CASRASGTDTQYF

D gene: TRBD1
V gene: TRBV19
J gene: TRBJ1-5
clone size: -
CDR3 protein: CASSWTGSQPQHF

D gene: -
V gene: TRBV28
J gene: TRBJ1-5
clone size: few
CDR3 protein: CASSFVTGLGDQPQHF

D gene: -
V gene: TRBV4-1
J gene: TRBJ2-3
clone size: -
CDR3 protein: CASSQDTDTQYF

D gene: -
V gene: TRBV7-9
J gene: TRBJ1-2
clone size: once
CDR3 protein: CASSLKQEGPHGYTF

D gene: -
V gene: TRBV10-1
J gene: TRBJ1-1
clone size: -
CDR3 protein: CASSGNNTEAFF

D gene: TRBD2
V gene: TRBV4-1
J gene: TRBJ2-1
clone size: once
CDR3 protein: CASSQHRNLASGGDEQFF

D gene: TRBD2
V gene: TRBV15
J gene: TRBJ2-1
clone size: -
CDR3 protein: CATSRFPTSGRTLYNEQFF

D gene: -
V gene: TRBV15
J gene: TRBJ1-3
clone size: -
CDR3 protein: CATSRQGAGAGNTIYF

D gene: -
V gene: TRBV4-2
J gene: TRBJ1-1
clone size: -
CDR3 protein: CASSQEGPGGAITEAFF

D gene: -
V gene: TRBV28
J gene: TRBJ2-7
clone size: -
CDR3 protein: CASSGGTYGEQYF

D gene: -
V gene: TRBV29-1
J gene: TRBJ1-1
clone size: -
CDR3 protein: CSVEDLGRGNTEAFF

D gene: -
V gene: TRBV3-1/TRBV3-2
J gene: TRBJ2-2
clone size: few
CDR3 protein: CASSQRDGNTGELFF

D gene: TRBD1
V gene: TRBV4-1
J gene: TRBJ2-7
clone size: -
CDR3 protein: CASSQVGTGVEEQYF

D gene: TRBD1
V gene: TRBV18
J gene: TRBJ2-7
clone size: -
CDR3 protein: CASSPTGQTNYEQYF

D gene: -
V gene: TRBV18
J gene: TRBJ1-5
clone size: -
CDR3 protein: CASSPTGAGNQPQHF

D gene: -
V gene: TRBV9
J gene: TRBJ2-4
clone size: -
CDR3 protein: CASSAGTHQGGIQYF

D gene: -
V gene: TRBV6-5
J gene: TRBJ1-2
clone size: -
CDR3 protein: CASSYSGEIAGYTF

D gene: -
V gene: TRBV3-1/TRBV3-2
J gene: TRBJ2-3
clone size: -
CDR3 protein: CASSLRVLPTDTQYF

D gene: TRBD2
V gene: TRBV3-1/TRBV3-2
J gene: TRBJ2-5
clone size: -
CDR3 protein: CASSSLAGGETQYF